The rows below give T cell receptor beta chains drawn from one sample of a study of blood T cell repertoires in COVID-19. Assay used: immunoSEQ multiplex PCR; TCRdb lists only in-frame clones, some missing. The repertoire holds about 200,000 clones, with about 86% as singletons. Sample: peripheral blood. These receptors originate from a woman in her 50s with acute or convalescent COVID-19. CDR3s include the opening cysteine and the closing phenylalanine or tryptophan. A D gene is named only where the DNA matches it firmly. A row's size may be missing; if present it is once, few, many or a size class.

J gene: TRBJ2-2; clone size: NA; V gene: TRBV7-2; D gene: NA; CDR3 DNA: TGTGCCAGCAGCTTCCTGAACACCGGGGAGCTGTTTTTT; CDR3 protein: CASSFLNTGELFF
J gene: TRBJ2-1; clone size: NA; V gene: TRBV29-1; D gene: TRBD2; CDR3 DNA: TGCAGCGTTCTCGGCGGACTAGACGGATGGGAGCAGTTCTTC; CDR3 protein: CSVLGGLDGWEQFF
J gene: TRBJ2-1; clone size: NA; V gene: TRBV18; D gene: NA; CDR3 DNA: TGTGCCAGCTCCCTGCAGGGGTTGCCCTACAATGAGCAGTTCTTC; CDR3 protein: CASSLQGLPYNEQFF
J gene: TRBJ1-5; clone size: NA; V gene: TRBV7-2; D gene: NA; CDR3 DNA: TGTGCCAGCAGCTTAGTTGGGGACTACGATCAGCCCCAGCATTTT; CDR3 protein: CASSLVGDYDQPQHF
J gene: TRBJ1-2; clone size: NA; V gene: TRBV2; D gene: NA; CDR3 DNA: TGTGCCAGCAGCCCCTGGGGATTGACAGTCCCTTCCTATGGCTACACCTTC; CDR3 protein: CASSPWGLTVPSYGYTF
J gene: TRBJ2-3; clone size: once; V gene: TRBV3-1/TRBV3-2; D gene: TRBD2; CDR3 DNA: TGTGCCAGCAGCCAAGATCCGCGGGGGGGCGCAGATACGCAGTATTTT; CDR3 protein: CASSQDPRGGADTQYF
J gene: TRBJ1-5; clone size: NA; V gene: TRBV5-5; D gene: NA; CDR3 DNA: TGTGCCAGCAGCTTGGTTGTCAGTTATCAGCCCCAGCATTTT; CDR3 protein: CASSLVVSYQPQHF
J gene: TRBJ2-7; clone size: NA; V gene: TRBV7-2; D gene: TRBD2; CDR3 DNA: TGTGCCAGCAGCCGTCCGGGGGGGGTAAGCTCCTACGAGCAGTACTTC; CDR3 protein: CASSRPGGVSSYEQYF
J gene: TRBJ1-2; clone size: NA; V gene: TRBV27; D gene: TRBD1; CDR3 DNA: TGTGCCAGCAGTCCGACAGGGGCGCCCGGCTATGGCTACACCTTC; CDR3 protein: CASSPTGAPGYGYTF
J gene: TRBJ1-1; clone size: NA; V gene: TRBV7-3; D gene: NA; CDR3 DNA: TGTGCCAGCAGCTTTTCGCGGGACACTGAAGCTTTCTTT; CDR3 protein: CASSFSRDTEAFF
J gene: TRBJ2-7; clone size: once; V gene: TRBV7-2; D gene: NA; CDR3 DNA: TGTGCCAGCAGCAAACGCAGGGTTTGGGAGCAGTACTTC; CDR3 protein: CASSKRRVWEQYF
J gene: TRBJ2-2; clone size: NA; V gene: TRBV7-3; D gene: NA; CDR3 DNA: TGTGCCAGCAGCTTAACACAACGGGGGAACACCGGGGAGCTGTTTTTT; CDR3 protein: CASSLTQRGNTGELFF
J gene: TRBJ2-2; clone size: few; V gene: TRBV24-1; D gene: NA; CDR3 DNA: TGTGCCACCAGTGATTTTCGTACCGGGGAGCTGTTTTTT; CDR3 protein: CATSDFRTGELFF
J gene: TRBJ2-3; clone size: once; V gene: TRBV9; D gene: NA; CDR3 DNA: TGTGCCAGCAGCGCCACTGCCTCTAGCACAGATACGCAGTATTTT; CDR3 protein: CASSATASSTDTQYF
J gene: TRBJ1-1; clone size: NA; V gene: TRBV11-3; D gene: NA; CDR3 DNA: TGTGCCAGCAGCCTTTATTTGAACACTGAAGCTTTCTTT; CDR3 protein: CASSLYLNTEAFF
J gene: TRBJ1-6; clone size: NA; V gene: TRBV19; D gene: TRBD1; CDR3 DNA: TGTGCCAGTAGTTCCGGACAGGGGATTAATTCACCCCTCCACTTT; CDR3 protein: CASSSGQGINSPLHF
J gene: TRBJ2-7; clone size: NA; V gene: TRBV6-5; D gene: TRBD2; CDR3 DNA: TGTGCCAGCAGTTACAGACTAGCGCCCACCTACGAGCAGTACTTC; CDR3 protein: CASSYRLAPTYEQYF
J gene: TRBJ1-2; clone size: NA; V gene: TRBV7-2; D gene: NA; CDR3 DNA: TGTGCCAGCAGCTTGGGGCCGGGCGGCTACACCTTC; CDR3 protein: CASSLGPGGYTF
J gene: TRBJ2-5; clone size: NA; V gene: TRBV30; D gene: NA; CDR3 DNA: TGTGCCTGGAGTTCCTCAGGGGAAGAGACCCAGTACTTC; CDR3 protein: CAWSSSGEETQYF
J gene: TRBJ2-7; clone size: NA; V gene: TRBV5-1; D gene: NA; CDR3 DNA: TGCGCCAGCAGCAAGGGACCGGCGAAGGAGGGGCCTTTTGTCGAGCAGTACTTC; CDR3 protein: CASSKGPAKEGPFVEQYF